What follows are 27 T cell receptor beta chains derived from one specimen sequenced in a study of blood T cell repertoires in COVID-19. The data were produced by immunoSEQ multiplex PCR, yet TCRdb's version contains in-frame clones alone and is incomplete. The sample lists fewer than 300,000 clones, 85% to 90% occurring once. Sequencing was carried out using peripheral blood. All receptors derive from a woman aged 45-65 years with COVID-19, enrolled during active disease.

The genes are TRBV4-2 and TRBJ1-2; D might be TRBD1 (6 bases). Germline assignment: CDR1 LGHNA and CDR2 YNFKEQ. CDR3 size: 16 residues. V was clipped by 2 bases and J by 4 bases, with 17 bases between them. CDR3 bases: TGTGCCAGCAGCCAACCTGGACAGTCGGGCGTCTATGGCTACACCTTC. It is translated as CASSQPGQSGVYGYTF.

V usage is TRBV30 and J usage is TRBJ2-4; 9 bases agree with TRBD1. Germline V lookup: CDR1 GTSNPN, CDR2 SVGIG (reference sequence). The CDR3 is made up of 14 amino acids. J was trimmed by 11 bases and V by 6 bases; bases with no gene match: 14. The CDR3 DNA reads as TGTGCCTGTAACCCTCCCGGGACAGGGTCACTTCAGTACTTC. This encodes CACNPPGTGSLQYF.

This rearrangement joins TRBV30 to TRBJ2-7; D is perhaps TRBD1 (7 bases). CDR1 is GTSNPN and CDR2 is SVGIG in the germline V gene (reference sequence). The CDR3 runs 12 residues. V was pared by 4 bases and J by 4 bases, with 11 bases between. DNA for the CDR3: TGTGCCTGGACAGGGGGGAAATACGAGCAGTACTTC. This encodes CAWTGGKYEQYF.

The chain recombines TRBV19 with TRBJ1-2; no definite D call. Trimming took 1 base from V and 4 from J, leaving 10 bases between them. The germline CDR1 and CDR2 sequences are LNHDA and SQIVND (reference sequence). The CDR3 runs to 14 residues. CDR3 protein: CASSIVGRFYGYTF. The CDR3 coding sequence is TGTGCCAGTAGTATAGTAGGCAGGTTCTATGGCTACACCTTC.

The J gene is TRBJ1-3, the V gene TRBV9, with a weak D call TRBD1 (6 bases). Germline V gene lookup returns CDR1 SGDLS and CDR2 YYNGEE. The V end lost 3 bases, the J end lost 5 bases, and 18 bases lay between the germline ends. The CDR3 is 16 residues long. The CDR3 DNA reads TGTGCCAGCAGCGCCCTAACAGGGTTTGGTCGAAACACCATATATTTT. Residues: CASSALTGFGRNTIYF.

The J gene is TRBJ1-4, the V gene TRBV30; 7 bases agree with TRBD1. CDR3 size: 14 residues. Germline CDR1 GTSNPN, CDR2 SVGIG (reference sequence). V shed 6 bases, J shed 1 base, and the junction held 5 bases outside the gene matches. The CDR3 sequence: CACQRTGTNEKLFF. The CDR3 nucleotides read TGTGCCTGCCAAAGGACAGGAACTAATGAAAAACTGTTTTTT.

The chain carries TRBV19 and TRBJ1-1, with a possible D match to TRBD1 (6 bases). This CDR3 has 15 amino acids. V lost 3 bases to trimming and J lost 1 base, with 12 bases between them. Germline V gene lookup returns CDR1 LNHDA and CDR2 SQIVND (reference sequence). The CDR3 loop reads CASSIGQSGNTEAFF. The CDR3, as DNA: TGTGCCAGTAGTATCGGACAGTCAGGGAACACTGAAGCTTTCTTT.

This chain connects TRBV18 to TRBJ2-3; 11 bases line up with TRBD1. The V gene end was trimmed by 3 bases and the J gene end by 5 bases; junction bases not matched to a gene: 4. Germline V gene data show CDR1 as KGHSH and CDR2 as LQKENI. The CDR3 totals 15 residues. The CDR3 loop is CASSPSGTGGDTQYF. The CDR3 DNA reads TGTGCCAGCTCACCCTCCGGGACAGGGGGAGATACGCAGTATTTT.

V usage is TRBV18 and J usage is TRBJ2-1, with 10 bases fitting TRBD1. Trimming cost V 3 bases and J 7 bases; bases outside gene matches: 3. The germline CDR1 and CDR2 sequences are KGHSH and LQKENI. The CDR3 is 14 amino acids. CDR3 DNA sequence: TGTGCCAGCTCACCGGGGACAGGGGTAAATGAGCAGTTCTTC. Its translation: CASSPGTGVNEQFF. Drawing the rest from reference TRBV18 and TRBJ2-1, the complete variable domain is NAGVMQNPRHLVRRRGQEARLRCSPMKGHSHVYWYRQLPEEGLKFMVYLQKENIIDESGMPKERFSAEFPKEGPSILRIQQVVRGDSAAYFCASSPGTGVNEQFFGPGTRLTVL.

The genes are TRBV5-1 and TRBJ1-6; 9 nucleotides agree with TRBD1. Germline V CDR1 and CDR2: SGHRS, YFSETQ. V was clipped by 4 bases and J by 2 bases; unmatched bases: 4. The length of the CDR3 is 16 residues. The CDR3 protein is CASSRDRATYNSPLHF. CDR3 coding DNA: TGCGCCAGCAGCCGGGACAGGGCCACCTATAATTCACCCCTCCACTTT.

The V call is TRBV6-5, the J call TRBJ1-6, with 8 positions matching TRBD1. The germline V gene encodes CDR1 MNHEY and CDR2 SVGAGI. The CDR3 is 14 residues long. Trimming at V came to 10 bases and at J to 9 bases, leaving 11 bases not matched to a gene. CDR3 sequence reads: CATRTGTGGSPLHF. CDR3 in DNA: TGTGCCACCCGTACCGGGACAGGTGGTTCACCCCTCCACTTT.

The table lists this clone with a few counts. The chain combines TRBV19 with TRBJ1-1, with a weak D call TRBD1 (5 bases). CDR3 length equals 14 residues. Germline V gene sequence: CDR1 LNHDA, CDR2 SQIVND (reference sequence). The V end was cut by 3 bases, the J end by 2 bases, with 10 bases between. The CDR3 region is CASSMVGGNTEAFF. In nucleotides, the CDR3 is TGTGCCAGTAGTATGGTCGGGGGAAACACTGAAGCTTTCTTT.

CDR3: CASSRTFSGQGTDTQYF. CDR3 DNA: TGTGCCAGCAGCAGAACCTTCTCGGGACAGGGGACAGATACGCAGTATTTT. V gene TRBV7-2 combines with J gene TRBJ2-3; 10 nucleotides agree with TRBD1. Germline V gene sequence: CDR1 SGHTA, CDR2 FQGNSA. The junction had 11 bases not matched to a gene; V was cut back by 5 bases and J by 3 bases. The CDR3 has 17 amino acids.

J is TRBJ2-7 and V is TRBV29-1; tentative D call: TRBD1 (6 bases). The CDR3 is made up of 17 amino acids. CDR1 is SQVTM, CDR2 ANQGSEA, per germline. V shed 1 base and J shed 6 bases, with 25 bases lying between them. CDR3: CSVEVLPLDSPQGEQYF. As DNA, the CDR3 is TGCAGCGTTGAAGTCCTACCGTTGGACAGCCCGCAGGGCGAGCAGTACTTC.

The table lists this clone with a count of one. V gene TRBV5-5 combines with J gene TRBJ1-3, with D tentatively TRBD1 (5 bases). V lost 3 bases to trimming and J lost 0 bases, with 10 bases between them. Germline CDR1 reads SGHKS; CDR2 reads YYEKEE (reference sequence). The length of the CDR3 is 15 residues. CDR3 loop: CASSSPQGSGNTIYF. The CDR3 nucleotides are TGTGCCAGCAGCTCTCCCCAGGGCTCTGGAAACACCATATATTTT.

This sequence joins TRBV11-2 and TRBJ1-6, with D hard to call. V was pared by 2 bases and J by 9 bases, with 5 bases between. The CDR3 is 12 residues long. Germline V gives CDR1 SGHAT, CDR2 FQNNGV. The DNA for the CDR3 is TGTGCCAGCAGCTTATTCAGTTCACCCCTCCACTTT. Its protein is CASSLFSSPLHF.

CDR3: CSADGRGNYGYTF. For the CDR3, the DNA is TGCAGCGCTGACGGGCGGGGTAACTATGGCTACACCTTC. V is TRBV29-1 and J is TRBJ1-2; D gene uncertain. V was cut by 7 bases and J by 1 base, with 13 bases left in between. The CDR3 covers 13 residues. Germline lookup yields CDR1 SQVTM and CDR2 ANQGSEA.

This clone was seen only once. The V call is TRBV11-2, the J call TRBJ2-7, with a possible D match to TRBD2 (6 bases). Germline CDR1 and CDR2: SGHAT and FQNNGV. The CDR3 is made up of 15 amino acids. Trimming cost V 1 base and J 4 bases, with 14 bases left between them. CDR3 in amino acids: CASSLAGVDTYEQYF. The CDR3 nucleotides read TGTGCCAGCAGCTTAGCGGGGGTCGACACTTACGAGCAGTACTTC.

The chain carries TRBV19 and TRBJ1-4; 10 positions match TRBD1. With V trimmed by 4 bases and J by 9 bases, 11 bases remained unmatched. This CDR3 spans 16 amino acids. Germline V gene sequence: CDR1 LNHDA, CDR2 SQIVND (reference sequence). The CDR3 bases are TGTGCCAGTAGTACCCTAACCGGGACAGGGGACCAAAAACTGTTTTTT. It yields the protein CASSTLTGTGDQKLFF.

This clone was recorded once. The V call is TRBV5-5, the J call TRBJ2-7, with 9 bases that match TRBD1. Per the germline V gene, CDR1 is SGHKS and CDR2 is YYEKEE (reference sequence). This CDR3 has 14 residues. Trimming removed 3 bases from V and 2 bases from J; junction bases left unmatched: 3. The CDR3 loop reads CASSYGTGPYEQYF. The CDR3 nucleotides are TGTGCCAGCAGCTACGGGACAGGGCCCTACGAGCAGTACTTC.

Concerning this clone: Sequence at one end of the junction differs from germline and may be a read error. The V gene is TRBV14, the J gene TRBJ2-5, with TRBD1 identical over 7 bases. The germline V gene has CDR1 SGHDN and CDR2 FVKESK. The CDR3 length is 12 residues. In DNA, the CDR3 is TGTGCCAGCACCCAAGGGGGCGAGACCCAGTACTTC. It specifies CASTQGGETQYF.

The chain joins TRBV19 to TRBJ2-3; 12 bases align to TRBD2. Trimming at V came to 3 bases and at J to 5 bases, leaving 15 bases not matched to a gene. CDR1 and CDR2 from the germline V gene are LNHDA and SQIVND (reference sequence). The CDR3 runs 19 residues. The DNA for the CDR3 is TGTGCCAGTAGTATGACCGCCCCGGGACTAGCGGGCCGGGTAGATACGCAGTATTTT. It yields the protein CASSMTAPGLAGRVDTQYF.

This clone was seen only once. The gene calls are TRBV4-1 and TRBJ2-5; 8 positions agree with TRBD1. Germline V CDR1 and CDR2: MGHRA, YSYEKL. CDR3 length: 14 amino acids. The ends lost 3 bases at V and 4 bases at J; junction bases unmatched: 4. Here the CDR3 reads CASSHGQGAETQYF. Written as DNA, the CDR3 is TGCGCCAGCAGCCACGGGCAGGGGGCAGAGACCCAGTACTTC.

V gene TRBV5-8 combines with J gene TRBJ2-5; 7 bases agree with TRBD1. Germline V gene lookup returns CDR1 SGHTS and CDR2 YDEGEE. The CDR3 runs to 15 residues. V dropped 4 bases and J dropped 1; count of bases not matched to a gene: 7. CDR3 sequence (DNA): TGTGCCAGCAGCCAATTCGGGACAGCCCAAGAGACCCAGTACTTC. It yields the protein CASSQFGTAQETQYF.

The rearrangement joins TRBV6-6 to TRBJ2-2; D is ambiguous. Between the trimmed V and J ends, which lost 2 bases and 6 bases, there was a span of 13 bases. Germline values: CDR1 MNHNY, CDR2 SVGAGI (reference sequence). This CDR3 is built from 15 residues. The CDR3 region is CASSYAISLPGELFF. In DNA form, the CDR3 reads TGTGCCAGCAGTTACGCGATATCCCTTCCCGGGGAGCTGTTTTTT.

V is TRBV4-3 and J is TRBJ2-2; a possible D gene is TRBD1 (6 bases). The CDR3 sequence is 15 residues long. With 0 bases removed from V and 6 bases from J, the gap between germline ends came to 11 bases. The germline V gene encodes CDR1 LGHNA and CDR2 YSLEER. CDR3 in DNA: TGCGCCAGCAGCCAAGAGTATAACAGGGCCGGGGAGCTGTTTTTT. Its translation is CASSQEYNRAGELFF.

The DNA of the CDR3 is TGTGCCAGCAGCTCGCGACAGGGCGACTCCTACGAGCAGTACTTC. Translating it yields CASSSRQGDSYEQYF. The V and J genes are TRBV7-9 and TRBJ2-7; 7 positions agree with TRBD1. This CDR3 comprises 15 residues. V was pared by 4 bases and J by 0 bases, with 6 bases of the junction left unmatched. Germline lookup yields CDR1 SEHNR and CDR2 FQNEAQ (reference sequence).